This T cell receptor beta chain was profiled in a study of T cell responses to AZD1222 COVID-19 vaccine (dated by TCRdb to the early 2020s). A note on the overall study: A total of around 240 trial participants underwent TCR sequencing, of whom about 200 had received two doses of AZD1222 and 26 had received two doses of the MenACWY control vaccine. Trial participants were enrolled by age into 18-55, 56-69 and 70-plus year subgroups, with about 150, 28 and 57 TCR-sequenced participants respectively. Study-wide conclusions, independent of this receptor: Participants were mostly white British, with more females than males. The authors suggested clonal diversity may have been underestimated. Conclusions about previously exposed vaccinees were limited because only six AZD1222 recipients were SARS-CoV-2 seropositive at baseline. The 56-69-year group was small, and its depth increase did not reach significance, likely because of low power. Epitopes outside the regions mutated in the B.1.351 and B.1.1.7 variants were reportedly recognized by nearly half of the unique spike-specific TCRs. Spike-specific TCR breadth and depth rose significantly after two AZD1222 doses compared with day 0 and with MenACWY recipients. Because no samples from the day 14 peak response were available, repertoires could be characterized only after the peak T cell response. The whole spike protein was spanned by vaccine-associated CD4 TCRs, and dominant responses were seen in regions 160-218 and 743-854.

Taken with the paper, the label for time point translates to: about 28 days (+/-7) after the second vaccine dose. AZD1222 recipients given second doses at about 4 weeks or at about 12 weeks were pooled, since spike-specific TCR depth and breadth were not found to differ between the two schedules. Samples from vaccinated people were obtained from the UK trials COV001 and COV002, which included a single-blind randomized controlled phase 2/3 trial of AZD1222 (ChAdOx1 nCoV-19) in healthy adults. Trial participant PBMC samples were collected at day 0 and day 28 after the second dose for TCRbeta chain sequencing. The CDR3 regions of human TCRbeta chains were subjected to immunosequencing. Per the original workflow: Repertoire TCRs were checked for matches against a reference library of SARS-CoV-2-specific TCRs that had been generated using the MIRA antigen-specificity platform. Breadth was defined as the fraction of unique TCRs that were SARS-CoV-2-associated, and depth was defined as the fraction of total T cells that were SARS-CoV-2-associated. Using the MIRA data, every spike-specific TCR was mapped to the spike region that the TCR reacted to and assigned to either a CD4 or a CD8 class. Log10-transformed breadth and depth values were compared by one-way ANOVA with Sidak's multiple comparisons tests. What TCRdb holds here is the immuneACCESS table cut down to in-frame rearrangements. Part of the clones is not present; checked against another copy, under half of the missing clones reflect an unresolved V gene, and the others are unexplained. V, J and clone size reflect that table, while D and trimming were determined from the DNA. The sample records about 150,000 clones, roughly nine tenths of which are singletons. More than 0.9% of the sample is held by the ten biggest clonotypes.

Of note for this clone: Its antigen is not yet known. Base qualities are not at hand, and no much larger clone is one base apart.

CDR1 is given as MDHEN and CDR2 as SYDVKM, both from the germline V gene. V loses 2 bases, J loses 5 bases, and the germline ends lie 10 bases apart. The CDR3 spans 13 residues, from the cysteine through the phenylalanine. The read is trimmed to its CDR3 DNA, 39 bases read in frame from base 1. The material sequenced was peripheral blood, taken 28 days after the second AZD1222 dose. The sequence derives from an adult who received the AZD1222 COVID-19 vaccine. The V gene is TRBV28 and the J gene is TRBJ2-7, with TRBD2 as a weak D call on 5 bases. The CDR3 corresponds to CASSLDSDDEQYF. The bases read TGTGCCAGCAGTTTAGATAGCGATGACGAGCAGTACTTC. Where the CDR3 stops, the reference TRBV28 and TRBJ2-7 genes take over; the full variable domain is DVKVTQSSRYLVKRTGEKVFLECVQDMDHENMFWYRQDPGLGLRLIYFSYDVKMKEKGDIPEGYSVSREKKERFSLILESASTNQTSMYLCASSLDSDDEQYFGPGTRLTVT.